A single sample gave rise to the 10 T cell receptor beta chains below, sequenced in a study of identical twins. One entry per CDR3 protein, called by TCRdb with MiXCR from the 5' RACE reads. The data hold roughly 720,000 distinct CDR3 sequences, with over 15% observed a single time. This same sample was also taken into another study, of T cells expressing NK-cell markers.

The specimen was PBMCs. All receptors derive from a woman aged 18-29 years in good health.

The sample holds a few counts of this clonotype. The rearrangement links TRBV6-1 to TRBJ1-5; D may be TRBD1 (5 bases). The CDR3 contains 16 residues. From germline, CDR1 is MNHNS and CDR2 SASEGT. V was cut by 2 bases and J by 9 bases, with 20 bases left in between. CDR3 sequence: CASSEYVQEVFRPQHF. For the CDR3, the DNA is TGTGCCAGCAGTGAATACGTACAGGAGGTATTCCGGCCCCAGCATTTT.

The chain uses TRBV4-3 and TRBJ2-2, with 9 bases lining up with TRBD2. This CDR3 is 20 amino acids long. Germline V gene data show CDR1 as LGHNA and CDR2 as YSLEER. V lost 0 bases to trimming and J lost 3 bases; unmatched junction nucleotides: 14. CDR3 nucleotide sequence: TGCGCCAGCAGCCAAGAAGGGAATAGCGGGAGAAGGTTTTACACCGGGGAGCTGTTTTTT. It translates to CASSQEGNSGRRFYTGELFF.

The sample holds a few counts of this clonotype. The gene calls are TRBV7-2 and TRBJ2-3; 14 bases are shared with TRBD2. Looked up from germline, CDR1 is SGHTA and CDR2 is FQGNSA. This CDR3 is 17 amino acids long. V lost 3 bases to trimming and J lost 4 bases; unmatched junction nucleotides: 6. This CDR3 is CASSFGLAGGYSDTQYF. The CDR3 nucleotides are TGTGCCAGCAGCTTCGGACTAGCGGGAGGCTATTCAGATACGCAGTATTTT. Full variable domain (rest looked up from reference TRBV7-2 and TRBJ2-3): GAGVSQSPSNKVTEKGKDVELRCDPISGHTALYWYRQSLGQGLEFLIYFQGNSAPDKSGLPSDRFSAERTGGSVSTLTIQRTQQEDSAVYLCASSFGLAGGYSDTQYFGPGTRLTVL.

V gene TRBV19 combines with J gene TRBJ2-3; D unclear. The V gene lost 2 bases and the J gene lost 0 bases, with 6 bases spanning the gap. The CDR3 extends over 14 amino acids. Germline CDR1 is LNHDA and CDR2 is SQIVND (reference sequence). The CDR3 loop reads CASSIQPSTDTQYF. The CDR3 DNA sequence: TGTGCCAGTAGTATACAGCCTAGCACAGATACGCAGTATTTT.

The chain couples TRBV4-1 to TRBJ1-2; D not certain. CDR1 is MGHRA and CDR2 is YSYEKL in the germline V gene. CDR3 length: 16 residues. Trimming shortened V by 0 bases and J by 2 bases, and 13 bases separated the two germline ends. The CDR3 DNA reads TGCGCCAGCAGCCAAGACCAGAGAATGACCAACTATGGCTACACCTTC. It translates to CASSQDQRMTNYGYTF.

The genes are TRBV20-1 and TRBJ2-1; 12 positions match TRBD2. The CDR3 is 14 residues long. Germline CDR1 reads DFQATT; CDR2 reads SNEGSKA (reference sequence). V dropped 5 bases and J dropped 10; count of bases not matched to a gene: 9. The CDR3 here is CSAFLAGGAQEQFF. The CDR3 DNA sequence: TGCAGTGCTTTCCTAGCGGGAGGGGCTCAGGAGCAGTTCTTC.

CDR3 residues: CSANPRTADTGELFF. The CDR3 DNA reads TGCAGTGCTAACCCCCGGACAGCGGACACCGGGGAGCTGTTTTTT. The rearrangement joins TRBV20-1 to TRBJ2-2, with D maybe TRBD1 (6 bases). The V and J ends lost 4 bases and 3 bases respectively, with 15 bases between them. The germline V gene has CDR1 DFQATT and CDR2 SNEGSKA (reference sequence). The CDR3 loop spans 15 amino acids.

This rearrangement joins TRBV6-5 to TRBJ1-6, with D maybe TRBD1 (6 bases). Germline V gene lookup returns CDR1 MNHEY and CDR2 SVGAGI. The CDR3 has 16 amino acids. V lost 2 bases and J 7 bases, leaving 15 bases between the germline ends. In nucleotides, the CDR3 is TGTGCCAGCAGTTACCCTACAGGGCTGGGGAATTCACCCCTCCACTTT. Its protein is CASSYPTGLGNSPLHF.

This clonotype occurred once. The CDR3 coding sequence is TGTGCCAGCAGTCTAATGATGGCTGGTACGCAGTATTTT. Its protein is CASSLMMAGTQYF. This chain links TRBV7-7 with TRBJ2-3; no reliable D call. The ends were cut back, 6 bases at V and 8 bases at J, with 15 bases in the middle. The CDR3 spans 13 residues. Looked up from germline, CDR1 is SSHAT and CDR2 is FNYEAQ (reference sequence).

The V gene is TRBV27, the J gene TRBJ1-1; possibly TRBD1 for D (6 bases). Germline CDR1 reads MNHEY; CDR2 reads SMNVEV (reference sequence). The CDR3 contains 14 residues. V was shortened by 5 bases and J by 4 bases, with 14 bases between the two germline ends. CDR3 region: CASSRDTFSTEAFF. DNA for the CDR3: TGTGCCAGCAGTCGGGACACCTTTAGCACTGAAGCTTTCTTT.